This T cell receptor beta chain emerged from a study of OX40 agonist ivuxolimab in advanced cancers. Study findings and constraints: At 0.1 to 3.0 mg/kg, CD4+ and CD8+ blood T cells expanded clonally by week 6.

Concerning this clone itself: Its matching antigen is unknown.

The CDR3 is 16 amino acids. V lost 6 bases, J lost 6 bases, and 10 bases stayed unmatched. CDR1 SQVTM and CDR2 ANQGSEA come from the germline V gene. Profiled with immunoSEQ multiplex PCR; TCRdb holds only in-frame clones, not every one. The sample contains approximately 28,000 clones, about 90% of which appear only once. The sample was CD4+ or CD8+ T cells sorted from blood, taken in a trial of the OX40 agonist ivuxolimab. This clonotype was sampled from an adult with an advanced solid tumor such as melanoma, head and neck, liver or kidney cancer. V and J are TRBV29-1 and TRBJ2-1, with 14 bases aligning to TRBD2. CDR3 in amino acids: CSVRRGLAGVTNEQFF. The CDR3 DNA is TGCAGCGTCCGAAGGGGACTAGCGGGAGTCACCAATGAGCAGTTCTTC.